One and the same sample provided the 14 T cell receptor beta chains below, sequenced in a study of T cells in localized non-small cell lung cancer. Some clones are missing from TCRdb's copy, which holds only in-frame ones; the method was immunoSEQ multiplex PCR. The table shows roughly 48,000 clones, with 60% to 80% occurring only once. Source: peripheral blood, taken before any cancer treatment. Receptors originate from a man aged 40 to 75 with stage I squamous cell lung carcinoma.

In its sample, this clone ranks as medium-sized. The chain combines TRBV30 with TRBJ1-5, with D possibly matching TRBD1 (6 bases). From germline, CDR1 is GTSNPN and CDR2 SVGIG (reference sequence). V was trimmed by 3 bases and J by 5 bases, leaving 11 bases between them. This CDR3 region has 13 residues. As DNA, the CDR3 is TGTGCCTGGAGCACAGGGAGGGATCAGCCCCAGCATTTT. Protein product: CAWSTGRDQPQHF.

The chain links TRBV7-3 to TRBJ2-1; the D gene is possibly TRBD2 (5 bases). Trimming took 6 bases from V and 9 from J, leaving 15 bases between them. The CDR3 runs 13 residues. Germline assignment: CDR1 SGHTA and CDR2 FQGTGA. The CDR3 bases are TGTGCCAGCAGTCGTCTTGGAGAGGGTGAGCAGTTCTTC. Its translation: CASSRLGEGEQFF.

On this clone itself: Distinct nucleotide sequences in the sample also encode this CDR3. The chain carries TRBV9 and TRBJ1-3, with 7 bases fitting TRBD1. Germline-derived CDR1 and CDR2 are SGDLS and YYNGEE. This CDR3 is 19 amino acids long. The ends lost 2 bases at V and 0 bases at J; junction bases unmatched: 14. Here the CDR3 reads CASSVHWDRYRRSGNTIYF. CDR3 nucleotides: TGTGCCAGCAGCGTTCACTGGGACAGATACCGACGCTCTGGAAACACCATATATTTT.

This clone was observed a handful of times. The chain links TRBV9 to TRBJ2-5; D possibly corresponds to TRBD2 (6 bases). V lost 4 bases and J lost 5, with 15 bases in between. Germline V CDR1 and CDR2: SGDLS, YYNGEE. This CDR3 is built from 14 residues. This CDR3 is CASSSGGGGETQYF. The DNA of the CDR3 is TGTGCCAGCAGCTCAGGAGGTGGGGGGGAGACCCAGTACTTC.

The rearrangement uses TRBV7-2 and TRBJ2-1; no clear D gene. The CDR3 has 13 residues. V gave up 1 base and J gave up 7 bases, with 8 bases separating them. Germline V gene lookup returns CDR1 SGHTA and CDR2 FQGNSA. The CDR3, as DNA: TGTGCCAGCAGCTTAGATCGGCCAAATGAGCAGTTCTTC. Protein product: CASSLDRPNEQFF.

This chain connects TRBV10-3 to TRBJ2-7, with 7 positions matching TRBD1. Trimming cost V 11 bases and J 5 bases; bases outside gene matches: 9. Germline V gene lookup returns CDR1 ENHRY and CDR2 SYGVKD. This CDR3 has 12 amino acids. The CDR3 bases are TGTGCCCTGGGGGCAGGGGGTGACGAGCAGTACTTC. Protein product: CALGAGGDEQYF.

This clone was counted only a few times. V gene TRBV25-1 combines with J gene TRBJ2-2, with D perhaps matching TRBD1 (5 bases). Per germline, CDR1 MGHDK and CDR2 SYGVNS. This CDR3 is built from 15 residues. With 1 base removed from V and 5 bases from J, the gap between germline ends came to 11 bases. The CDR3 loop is CASSESWGDTGELFF. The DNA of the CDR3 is TGTGCCAGCAGTGAATCGTGGGGCGATACCGGGGAGCTGTTTTTT.

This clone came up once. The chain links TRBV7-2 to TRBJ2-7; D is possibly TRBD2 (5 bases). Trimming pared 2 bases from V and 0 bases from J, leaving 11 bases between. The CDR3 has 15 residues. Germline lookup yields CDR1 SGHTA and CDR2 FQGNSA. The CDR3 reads CASSLSGVSSYEQYF. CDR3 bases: TGTGCCAGCAGCTTATCCGGGGTTAGCTCCTACGAGCAGTACTTC.

The CDR3 DNA is TGCGCCAGCAGCTTACAGGGAGAGGGCTACACCTTC. Translation gives CASSLQGEGYTF. The chain uses TRBV5-1 and TRBJ1-2; weak D call: TRBD1 (6 bases). The CDR3 length is 12 residues. CDR1 and CDR2 from the germline V gene are SGHRS and YFSETQ. V was cut by 2 bases and J by 8 bases, with 10 bases left in between.

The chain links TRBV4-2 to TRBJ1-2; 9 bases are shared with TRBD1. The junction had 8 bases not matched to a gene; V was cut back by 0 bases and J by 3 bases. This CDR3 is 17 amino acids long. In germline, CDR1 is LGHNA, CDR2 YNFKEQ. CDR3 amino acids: CASSQDLRDREYYGYTF. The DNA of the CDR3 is TGTGCCAGCAGCCAAGATCTTCGGGACAGGGAATACTATGGCTACACCTTC.

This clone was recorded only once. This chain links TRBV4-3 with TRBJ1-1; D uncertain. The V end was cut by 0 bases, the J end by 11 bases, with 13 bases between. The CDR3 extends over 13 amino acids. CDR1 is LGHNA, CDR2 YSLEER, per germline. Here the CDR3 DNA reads TGCGCCAGCAGCCAAGATTGGGTCCATGAGGCTTTCTTT. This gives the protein CASSQDWVHEAFF.

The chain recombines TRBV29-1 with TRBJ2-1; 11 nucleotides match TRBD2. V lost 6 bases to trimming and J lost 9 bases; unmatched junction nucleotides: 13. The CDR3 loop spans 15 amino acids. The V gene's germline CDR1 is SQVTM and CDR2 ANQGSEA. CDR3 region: CSVVNSGGARSEQFF. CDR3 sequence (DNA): TGCAGCGTGGTAAATAGCGGGGGGGCCAGGAGTGAGCAGTTCTTC.

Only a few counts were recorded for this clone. CDR3 region: CASSPKTSDRETQYF. As DNA, the CDR3 is TGTGCCAGCAGCCCAAAAACTAGCGATCGGGAGACCCAGTACTTC. The chain couples TRBV5-4 to TRBJ2-5, with 7 bases matching TRBD2. Germline values: CDR1 SGHNT, CDR2 YYREEE (reference sequence). This CDR3 contains 15 residues. The V segment lost 4 bases and the J segment 5 bases; nucleotides outside the gene matches: 11.

This CDR3 reads CAWSVLNTEAFF. Written as DNA, the CDR3 is TGTGCCTGGAGTGTACTGAACACTGAAGCTTTCTTT. V usage is TRBV30 and J usage is TRBJ1-1, with D unclear. The CDR3 consists of 12 residues. Between the trimmed V and J ends, which lost 0 bases and 0 bases, there was a span of 2 bases. From germline, CDR1 is GTSNPN and CDR2 SVGIG (reference sequence).